The present T cell receptor (beta chain) was sequenced within a study of T cell responses to AZD1222 COVID-19 vaccine. Study conclusions and caveats: Recipients of AZD1222 seropositive at baseline numbered only 6 or 7. The study sampled repertoires only after the peak T cell response.

With regard to this clone: Antigen specificity is unknown.

The protocol was immunoSEQ multiplex PCR, while the TCRdb copy is restricted to in-frame clones and leaves out a portion. The sample contains some 150,000 clones, roughly nine tenths of which appear only once. This TCR derives from an adult who received the AZD1222 COVID-19 vaccine. This specimen was peripheral blood, taken 28 days after the second AZD1222 dose.

The CDR3 nucleotides are TGTCGGGACCCGAAGTCCTTAGGGGGAGGAGCGGGAGAAGATACGCAGTATTTT. Encoded protein: CRDPKSLGGGAGEDTQYF. The rearrangement joins TRBV15 to TRBJ2-3; 8 bases are a match to TRBD2. Germline values: CDR1 LNHNV, CDR2 YYDKDF (reference sequence). There are 18 residues in the CDR3.